Given below is one TCR beta chain in context. Its antigen is not known. Construction of the TCRbeta library involved unique molecular identifiers. TCRdb reprocessed the PCR reads via MiXCR and lists one record per CDR3 protein. The sample has 550,000 to 800,000 distinct CDR3 sequences, around 13% seen once. This sample is part of a study of T-cell reconstitution after alpha-beta-depleted transplantation in children. Study outcomes and limitations: After transplant, high TCRbeta diversity at day 60 in some patients arose from surviving recipient T cells and thymic progenitors. At around two months after transplant, the alpha-beta T cells were reportedly derived from several hundred expanded clones that came from non-depleted graft cells. T cells produced anew were the main source of T-cell counts and diversity one year after transplant.

V shed 4 bases, J shed 10 bases, and the junction held 13 bases outside the gene matches. Germline values: CDR1 DFQATT, CDR2 SNEGSKA (reference sequence). The CDR3 extends over 14 amino acids. Sample: PBMCs, taken before TCRalphabeta/CD19-depleted stem cell transplant. The gene calls are TRBV20-1 and TRBJ2-1, with TRBD1 matching 7 bases. The origin of this receptor is a girl aged 2-10 years with congenital amegakaryocytic thrombocytopenia, due to receive a stem cell transplant. The CDR3 bases are TGCAGTGCTACGAACGATCAGGGGGAAGGGGAGCAGTTCTTC. It specifies CSATNDQGEGEQFF.